These 5 T cell receptor beta chains came from one sample sequenced in a study of post-analysis software for immune sequencing data (dated by TCRdb to 2013 to 2016). The receptor library was made with PCR. TCRdb records Illumina HiSeq 2500 as the sequencer. To reduce PCR and sequencing biases, unique molecular identifiers were built into the TCR beta cDNA libraries. TCRdb applied fastp at Q25 and MiXCR to the public reads, then kept only in-frame beta chains. A single entry per CDR3 protein holds the most common genes and DNA from its merged rows. The sample table holds about 770,000 distinct CDR3 sequences, of which around 42% were seen once. Clones ranked in the top ten supply roughly 5% of the sample. Overall study results and their limits: Patients showed significantly higher frequencies than controls for a few TRBV segments, among them TRBV5-6, TRBV5-1 and TRBV20-1.

The antigens for these receptors are not known. Material for sequencing was blood. Source of these receptors: a girl under 18 with multiple sclerosis.

This clonotype was seen more than once but under ten times. The V and J genes are TRBV24-1 and TRBJ2-6; TRBD1 agrees at 7 bases. CDR1 and CDR2 (germline): KGHDR, SFDVKD. V was clipped by 4 bases and J by 1 base; unmatched bases: 15. The CDR3 sequence is 20 residues long. This chain's CDR3 is CATSDPRQGPWTSGANVLTF. Written as DNA, the CDR3 is TGTGCCACCAGTGACCCTAGACAGGGTCCATGGACATCTGGGGCCAACGTCCTGACTTTC.

The chain has TRBV7-2 and TRBJ2-5; D is undetermined. The J call is uncertain, as TRBJ2-7 better fits the DNA end. This CDR3 region has 11 residues. Germline CDR1 is SGHTA and CDR2 is FQGNSA. The DNA for the CDR3 is TGTGCCAGCAGCTCCACACACGAGCAGTACTTC. Translated, it gives CASSSTHEQYF.

This clonotype was observed a few times. The chain employs TRBV12-3 or TRBV12-4 and TRBJ2-1; TRBD1 aligns across 7 bases. This CDR3 comprises 13 residues. The V segment lost 5 bases and the J segment 8 bases; nucleotides outside the gene matches: 6. CDR3 sequence (DNA): TGTGCCAGCAGTCCCGTAGGGGGCGATGAGCAGTTCTTC. Residues: CASSPVGGDEQFF.

As to this clonotype: Compared with germline, one end of the junction differs, possibly owing to a read error. This chain connects TRBV12-3 or TRBV12-4 to TRBJ2-7, with D possibly called TRBD1 or TRBD2 (7 bases each). The length of the CDR3 is 14 residues. The CDR3 region is CASRDTRGGYERYF. In DNA, the CDR3 is TGTGCCAGCAGGGATACCAGGGGGGGATACGAGCGGTACTTC.

There are a few counts of this clonotype. This chain links TRBV20-1 with TRBJ2-1, with D perhaps assigned TRBD1 or TRBD2 (6 bases each). There are 15 residues in the CDR3. Trimming shortened V by 6 bases and J by 8 bases, and 23 bases separated the two germline ends. Germline-derived CDR1 and CDR2 are DFQATT and SNEGSKA (reference sequence). In DNA, the CDR3 is TGCAGTGCCTCGGGGGCTAGCAGGAGGGGCGATGAGCAGTTCTTC. This gives the protein CSASGASRRGDEQFF.